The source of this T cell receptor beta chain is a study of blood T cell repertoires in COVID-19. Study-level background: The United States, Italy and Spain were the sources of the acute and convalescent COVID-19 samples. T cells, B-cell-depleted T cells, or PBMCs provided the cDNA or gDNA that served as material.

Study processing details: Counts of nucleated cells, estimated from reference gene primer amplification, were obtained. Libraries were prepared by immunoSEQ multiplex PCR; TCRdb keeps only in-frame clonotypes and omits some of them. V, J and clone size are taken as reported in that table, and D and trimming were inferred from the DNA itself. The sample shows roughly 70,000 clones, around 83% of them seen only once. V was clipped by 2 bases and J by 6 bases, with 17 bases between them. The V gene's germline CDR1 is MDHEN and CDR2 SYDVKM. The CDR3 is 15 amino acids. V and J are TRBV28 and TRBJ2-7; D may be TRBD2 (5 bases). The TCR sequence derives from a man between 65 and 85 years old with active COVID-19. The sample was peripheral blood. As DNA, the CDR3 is TGTGCCAGCAGTTTACGGCCCGGGGTCCGGGTCGAGCAGTACTTC. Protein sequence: CASSLRPGVRVEQYF.